This TCR beta chain was sequenced for a study of graft-versus-host responses after intestinal transplantation. On the study more broadly: Transplantation in recipients was multivisceral, liver-intestinal, or isolated intestinal.

Produced via immunoSEQ multiplex PCR; TCRdb's table is partial and in-frame only. The data show 70,000 or so clones, approximately 87% seen once. Comment on this clone: As yet, its antigen is unknown.

Trimming pared 2 bases from V and 3 bases from J, leaving 11 bases between. The germline V gene has CDR1 MGHRA and CDR2 YSYEKL. The CDR3 length is 15 residues. The specimen was unstimulated CD4+ T cells sorted from spleen or lymph node cells, collected before transplant. The chain employs TRBV4-1 and TRBJ2-4; D unresolved. This clonotype was sampled from a human donor who was the organ donor for an intestinal transplant. The CDR3 is CASSQYEVSKNIQYF. DNA of the CDR3: TGCGCCAGCAGCCAATATGAAGTGAGCAAAAACATTCAGTACTTC.